A selection of T cell receptor beta chains follows, all from one sample in a study of TIL therapy for anti-PD-1-resistant metastatic lung cancer. Sequenced by immunoSEQ multiplex PCR; TCRdb stores in-frame clones only, minus some. Of 25,000 to 30,000 clones in the sample, under 80% are singletons; the top ten hold about 16%. The source was tumor tissue, collected at baseline. The receptors come from a woman between 25 and 85 years old with non-small cell lung cancer. Each CDR3 is given with its conserved first and last residue. The D gene is left open where the match is weak. Not every row has a clone size; where given, it reads once, few, many or a size class.

>TRBJ2-1|TRBV14|NA|NA
TGTGCCAGCAGCCGAGCAGGTGGAATAGAGCAGTTCTTC
CASSRAGGIEQFF
>TRBJ1-1|TRBV27|NA|TRBD1
TGTGCCAGCAGTCCCTCGACAGGGCCAACGTTGGGCACTGAAGCTTTCTTT
CASSPSTGPTLGTEAFF
>TRBJ1-1|TRBV4-2|few|NA
TGTGCCAGCAGCCAGTCGGGTGAAGCTTTCTTT
CASSQSGEAFF
>TRBJ2-1|TRBV13|NA|TRBD2
TGTGCCAGCAGCTTAGCCGGGACTAGCGGGATCGGTGAGCAGTTCTTC
CASSLAGTSGIGEQFF
>TRBJ2-2|TRBV10-3|once|NA
TGTGCCATCAGTGAGTCTCAGGTGGGGCCAGGGGAGCTGTTTTTT
CAISESQVGPGELFF
>TRBJ1-2|TRBV14|NA|NA
TGTGCCAGCAGCCAAGATGGGAGAGGCTACACCTTC
CASSQDGRGYTF
>TRBJ1-1|TRBV7-2|NA|NA
TGTGCCAGCAGCTTGGAAGGGAACACTGAAGCTTTCTTT
CASSLEGNTEAFF
>TRBJ2-7|TRBV19|few|TRBD1
TGTGCCAGTAGTAAGGGACAGAGCTCCTACGAGCAGTACTTC
CASSKGQSSYEQYF
>TRBJ2-5|TRBV7-6|NA|NA
TGTGCCAGCAGCCCTGGTATGTGGACCCAGTACTTC
CASSPGMWTQYF
>TRBJ2-7|TRBV27|NA|NA
TGTGCCAGCAGTCCCGTAGCGGACTCCTACGAGCAGTACTTC
CASSPVADSYEQYF
>TRBJ2-2|TRBV7-6|NA|NA
TGTGCCAGCAGCTTCGGGGGTGCGAACACCGGGGAGCTGTTTTTT
CASSFGGANTGELFF
>TRBJ1-5|TRBV27|NA|NA
TGTGCCAGCACCCAAAGGGGAGGCCGCCAGCCCCAGCATTTT
CASTQRGGRQPQHF
>TRBJ1-1|TRBV5-1|NA|TRBD1
TGCGCCAGCAGCAAAGAACCGGATGGGTGGAGGACAGGAAGCATGAACACTGAAGCTTTCTTT
CASSKEPDGWRTGSMNTEAFF
>TRBJ1-3|TRBV4-1|once|NA
TGCGCCAGCAGCCGACTACAGGGCGCCGGGTCTGGAAACACCATATATTTT
CASSRLQGAGSGNTIYF
>TRBJ1-1|TRBV6-5|NA|NA
TGTGCCAGCATTCCCGCACAGAACACTGAAGCTTTCTTT
CASIPAQNTEAFF
>TRBJ1-2|TRBV7-5|NA|NA
TGTGTCAGAAGCTTAGCTCACAGGGTTGATGGCTACACCTTC
CVRSLAHRVDGYTF
>TRBJ2-7|TRBV7-2|NA|TRBD2
TGTGCCAGCAGCTTATCTAGCGGGTACTACGAGCAGTACTTC
CASSLSSGYYEQYF
>TRBJ2-7|TRBV6-1|once|NA
TGTGCCAGCAGTGACCAGGGTCTAGCCTACGAGCAGTACTTC
CASSDQGLAYEQYF
>TRBJ2-2|TRBV30|hyperexpanded|NA
TGTGCCTGTAGAGGTAGCATCGGGGAGCTGTTTTTT
CACRGSIGELFF
>TRBJ2-7|TRBV13|NA|TRBD2
TGTGCCAGCAGCCGAGCGGGAGAGGCCAACGGCGAGCAGTACTTC
CASSRAGEANGEQYF
>TRBJ2-5|TRBV5-6|NA|NA
TGTGCCAGCAGCTTGTGGATGGCGGGAGAGACCCAGTACTTC
CASSLWMAGETQYF
>TRBJ2-1|TRBV5-8|NA|NA
TGTGCCAGCAGCACCTACAATGAGCAGTTCTTC
CASSTYNEQFF
>TRBJ1-2|TRBV5-8|NA|NA
TGTGCCAGCAGCTTTGCCCCGGGGGGCCTCTATGGCTACACCTTC
CASSFAPGGLYGYTF
>TRBJ2-1|TRBV7-2|few|TRBD1
TGTGCCAGCAACACAGGGGGCTATGAGCAGTTCTTC
CASNTGGYEQFF
>TRBJ2-7|TRBV7-9|NA|NA
TGTGCCAGCGCCCCCCGGAGGGACACCCCAGGCGAGCAGTACTTC
CASAPRRDTPGEQYF
>TRBJ2-7|TRBV11-3|once|NA
TGTGCCAGCAGCGGAACCTACGAGCAGTACTTC
CASSGTYEQYF
>TRBJ2-7|TRBV20-1|NA|NA
TGCAGTGCTACACCCCAGGACGAGCAGTACTTC
CSATPQDEQYF
>TRBJ2-1|TRBV5-1|NA|NA
TGCGCCAGCAGCTCCTTCGACGGAGACAATGAGCAGTTCTTC
CASSSFDGDNEQFF
>TRBJ2-7|TRBV6-6|once|NA
TGTGCCAGCAGTTATCGGGGGGAGCAGTACTTC
CASSYRGEQYF
>TRBJ2-1|TRBV5-1|NA|NA
TGCGCCAGCAGCTTGGCGGGACCCCACTACATAAGTGAGCAGTTCTTC
CASSLAGPHYISEQFF
>TRBJ2-7|TRBV12-5|NA|TRBD2
TGTGCTAGTGGTTTGGTGGGGGAGGGCGGCTACGAGCAGTACTTC
CASGLVGEGGYEQYF
>TRBJ1-1|TRBV25-1|NA|NA
TGTGCCAGCAGTGAATATAGGGGAAAGAACACTGAAGCTTTCTTT
CASSEYRGKNTEAFF
>TRBJ2-1|TRBV5-4|NA|TRBD2
TGTGCCAGCAGCCCGACCGCGGGACTAGCGGGTAAAAATGAGCAGTTCTTC
CASSPTAGLAGKNEQFF
>TRBJ2-3|TRBV11-3|NA|TRBD2
TGTGCCAGCAGCCCTAGCGGGAGGCCCACAGATACGCAGTATTTT
CASSPSGRPTDTQYF
>TRBJ2-7|TRBV6-1|NA|NA
TGTGCCAGCAGCCAGACGCAGGGGGGATACGAGCAGTACTTC
CASSQTQGGYEQYF
>TRBJ2-2|TRBV6-1|NA|NA
TGTGCCAGCAGTGTTCGGGGCATTGGGGCCACCGGGGAGCTGTTTTTT
CASSVRGIGATGELFF
>TRBJ2-1|TRBV5-1|NA|TRBD2
TGCGCCAGCAGCCTCTTCGGACTAGCGGGTTTATCCTACAATGAGCAGTTCTTC
CASSLFGLAGLSYNEQFF
>TRBJ2-7|TRBV19|NA|TRBD2
TGTGCCAGTAGTCCCACATTGCGGGAGCTCGACGAGCAGTACTTC
CASSPTLRELDEQYF
>TRBJ2-1|TRBV7-6|NA|NA
TGTGCCATTGACGCGTCCCCCGGTCGAGGGCAGTTCTTC
CAIDASPGRGQFF
>TRBJ2-7|TRBV5-1|NA|TRBD1
TGCGCCAGCAGCTTAACAGGGGGTACCTACGAGCAGTACTTC
CASSLTGGTYEQYF
>TRBJ2-1|TRBV7-9|NA|TRBD1
TGTGCCAGCAGCTGGGGACAGGGTTCTGATGAGCAGTTCTTC
CASSWGQGSDEQFF
>TRBJ1-1|TRBV5-4|NA|TRBD1
TGTGCCAGCAGCCATCAGGACAGGGATGCTGAAGCTTTCTTT
CASSHQDRDAEAFF
>TRBJ2-1|TRBV7-8|NA|TRBD2
TGTGCCAGCAGCTTTGAAGCGGGAGGCCCTTTATCCGGCAATGAGCAGTTCTTC
CASSFEAGGPLSGNEQFF
>TRBJ2-1|TRBV5-1|NA|TRBD2
TGCGCCAGCAGCTTGGTAGTAGCGGGAGTGGGTACTACCTACAATGAGCAGTTCTTC
CASSLVVAGVGTTYNEQFF
>TRBJ2-1|TRBV7-9|NA|NA
TGTGCCAGCAGCCCCCGACTAAATGAGCAGTTCTTC
CASSPRLNEQFF
>TRBJ2-7|TRBV6-1|few|NA
TGTGCCAGCATGTGGACACTAAGCTCCTACGAGCAGTACTTC
CASMWTLSSYEQYF
>TRBJ2-7|TRBV6-6|few|NA
TGTGCCAGCAGAAGTTTGGGCCAGGGCGAACAGTACTTC
CASRSLGQGEQYF